This passage covers 13 T cell receptor beta chains from one sample sequenced in a study of CXCR3-negative and CXCR3-positive naive CD8 T cells. Preparation of TRB cDNA libraries relied on 5' RACE carrying UMI labels. TCRdb reanalyzed the 5' RACE reads, giving one entry per CDR3 protein sequence and no DNA. Its listing shows about 90,000 distinct CDR3 sequences. Sample: naive CXCR3- CD8+ T cells from blood. As to subset: CD45RO-CCR7+CD27+CD95- naive CD8+ T cells lacking CXCR3 (TNR3-). These TCRs come from a human donor in good health. Some clones in this sample may be carry-over from other donors' samples.

The chain couples TRBV20-1 to TRBJ1-3; TCRdb reports TRBD1, a call that lacks DNA to check it against. The CDR3 runs 18 residues. Germline V CDR1 and CDR2: DFQATT, SNEGSKA (reference sequence). The CDR3 spells CSARDIRRQGEAGNTIYF.

V and J are TRBV7-9 and TRBJ2-5; TCRdb's D gene call, TRBD1, goes unchecked for lack of DNA. CDR1 SEHNR and CDR2 FQNEAQ come from the germline V gene (reference sequence). The CDR3 has 15 residues. The CDR3 is CASSLNPDLTVTQYF.

The rearrangement uses TRBV29-1 and TRBJ2-1; TCRdb outputs TRBD2, but without DNA this stays unchecked. Per germline, CDR1 SQVTM and CDR2 ANQGSEA. The CDR3 sequence is 14 residues long. CDR3 residues: CSVPAGGQGNEQFF.

The rearrangement links TRBV7-3 to TRBJ2-1; TCRdb outputs TRBD2, but without DNA this stays unchecked. This CDR3 contains 16 residues. Per the germline V gene, CDR1 is SGHTA and CDR2 is FQGTGA. CDR3 in amino acids: CASSLGSGRAGNEQFF.

The chain carries TRBV12-3 or TRBV12-4 and TRBJ2-5; TCRdb's assignment of TRBD2 cannot be checked, as there is no DNA. The CDR3 contains 17 residues. CDR3 residues: CASSPLAGESIAETQYF.

The chain employs TRBV7-2 and TRBJ1-1. Germline CDR1 and CDR2: SGHTA and FQGNSA. The CDR3 is 12 amino acids. The CDR3: CASSSGSTEAFF.

This sequence joins TRBV27 and TRBJ2-1; TCRdb's D call, TRBD2, is unchecked because there is no DNA. CDR3 size: 13 residues. Germline assignment: CDR1 MNHEY and CDR2 SMNVEV (reference sequence). The CDR3 sequence is CASRNLLASEQFF.

The chain links TRBV10-3 to TRBJ2-5; TCRdb selects TRBD2, and the lack of DNA leaves this call unchecked. The CDR3 has 15 residues. Germline lookup yields CDR1 ENHRY and CDR2 SYGVKD. The CDR3 loop is CAISESLEGVETQYF.

The chain couples TRBV7-3 to TRBJ1-1; the TCRdb D gene call, TRBD1, has no DNA to confirm it. The CDR3 length is 15 residues. From germline, CDR1 is SGHTA and CDR2 FQGTGA. The CDR3 protein is CASSLVAGGIGEAFF.

The V gene is TRBV4-3, the J gene TRBJ2-2; TCRdb gives TRBD2 as the D gene, but with no DNA this cannot be confirmed. CDR3 length: 14 residues. The germline V gene encodes CDR1 LGHNA and CDR2 YSLEER. This CDR3 reads CASSQDPGAGELFF.

V gene TRBV6-2 or TRBV6-3 combines with J gene TRBJ2-1; TCRdb designates TRBD2, a call that cannot be tested without DNA. The CDR3 loop spans 15 amino acids. The germline gives CDR1 MNHEY, CDR2 SVGEGT. CDR3 sequence reads: CASRETSGEVNEQFF.

The chain joins TRBV29-1 to TRBJ2-7; the D call from TCRdb, TRBD2, cannot be confirmed without DNA. There are 13 residues in the CDR3. Looked up from germline, CDR1 is SQVTM and CDR2 is ANQGSEA. This CDR3 reads CSALGRASYEQYF.

The chain recombines TRBV6-1 with TRBJ2-7. CDR1 and CDR2 (germline): MNHNS, SASEGT. This CDR3 region has 13 residues. The CDR3 spells CASSEGFSYEQYF.